This T cell receptor beta chain was captured by sequencing in a study of shared clonotypes between healthy human individuals. Study-wide results and caveats: Blood alone was sampled, and tissue repertoires likely differ. Non-shared clonotypes displayed generation probabilities falling below those of clonotypes present in all four donors.

For every subset, genomic DNA was evenly distributed across several immunoSEQ plates. When replicate PCRs were run on sorted subsets, they used 200 to 250 ng DNA, some 33,000 T cell genomes. TCRdb's table, derived via immunoSEQ multiplex PCR, lists solely in-frame clones and lacks some. Among 2,500,000 or so clones listed, 92% were seen once. Turning to this clone: The antigen remains undetermined.

In germline, CDR1 is MNHNS, CDR2 SASEGT. Trimming took 7 bases from V and 2 from J, leaving 16 bases between them. This CDR3 region has 15 residues. The sequence was collected from a man aged 18-30 years in good health. Some clones in this sample may be carry-over from other donors' samples. The sequenced material came from naive CD4+ T cells from PBMCs. Subset reported: CD45RA+ positively selected. The V call is TRBV6-1, the J call TRBJ2-3; either TRBD1 or TRBD2 may supply D (5 bases each). As DNA, the CDR3 is TGTGCCAGCACTCTCGTGGGGACCTACACAGATACGCAGTATTTT. It yields the protein CASTLVGTYTDTQYF.